This T cell receptor beta chain appears in the sequencing data of a study of T cell repertoires in cytomegalovirus infection. TCRdb reprocessed the reads via MiXCR and lists one record per CDR3 protein. The profile shows 800,000 to 950,000 distinct CDR3 sequences, approximately 29% of them singletons. This clonotype was detected a few times. Its antigen is undetermined. J lost 2 bases, V lost 7 bases, and 10 bases had no gene match. From germline, CDR1 is MDHEN and CDR2 SYDVKM. This CDR3 has 16 amino acids. V usage is TRBV28 and J usage is TRBJ2-1, with 8 bases aligning to TRBD1. This receptor was obtained from a human donor in good health (CMV status not recorded). Some clones in this sample may be carry-over from other donors' samples. Here the sequenced sample was cultured CD8+ T cells from PBMCs, taken from culture after CMV antigen stimulation. CDR3 bases: TGTGCCAGCACCTCAATTCAGGGGGCCGCCTACAATGAGCAGTTCTTC. It encodes CASTSIQGAAYNEQFF.